The source of this T cell receptor beta chain is a study of blood T cell repertoires in COVID-19. On the study more broadly: Sources were T cells, B-cell-depleted T cells, or PBMCs; the material itself was cDNA or gDNA.

The V gene lost 4 bases and the J gene lost 3 bases, with 9 bases spanning the gap. The CDR3 sequence is 13 residues long. Per germline, CDR1 KGHSH and CDR2 LQKENI. Individuals aged about 18 to 100 years were recruited from roughly 22 US areas. Participants' reported clinical history set cohort assignment. As processed by the authors: Estimates of nucleated cell counts were drawn from the amplification of reference gene primers. Assay: immunoSEQ multiplex PCR; the TCRdb copy retains only in-frame clones and omits some. V, J and clone size derive from that table, while D and trimming were established from the DNA sequence. The table shows a few hundred thousand clones, with roughly 81% occurring only once. The table lists this clone with a few counts.

The chain has TRBV18 and TRBJ1-1; possibly TRBD1 for D (5 bases). The source of this sequence is a woman aged 50 to 60 who had been exposed to COVID-19. Sequencing was performed on PBMCs or T cells enriched from blood (not recorded which). CDR3 region: CASSLGQDTEAFF. The CDR3 DNA reads TGTGCCAGCTCACTTGGACAAGACACTGAAGCTTTCTTT. Complete variable domain (other parts from reference TRBV18 and TRBJ1-1): NAGVMQNPRHLVRRRGQEARLRCSPMKGHSHVYWYRQLPEEGLKFMVYLQKENIIDESGMPKERFSAEFPKEGPSILRIQQVVRGDSAAYFCASSLGQDTEAFFGQGTRLTVV.